The rows below give T cell receptor beta chains drawn from one sample of a study of blood T cell repertoires in COVID-19. Measured with immunoSEQ multiplex PCR; TCRdb has only the in-frame clones, and not every one. The repertoire has some 200,000 clones, approximately 87% of them found once; the top ten carry 0.78%. Sequencing used peripheral blood. These receptors originate from a woman between 65 and 79 years old with acute or convalescent COVID-19. The CDR3 runs from the conserved cysteine through the conserved F or W. Each record gives: V gene, J gene, D gene, CDR3 length, clone size, CDR3 protein, CDR3 DNA. The D gene is left open where the match is weak. Clone sizes are given selectively: once, few, many, or a class where the clone is expanded.

v_gene: TRBV27
j_gene: TRBJ1-3
d_gene: -
len: 15
abundance: -
CDR3aa: CASSFGGGSGNTIYF
CDR3nt: TGTGCCAGCAGTTTCGGCGGCGGCTCTGGAAACACCATATATTTT

v_gene: TRBV18
j_gene: TRBJ1-1
d_gene: TRBD1
len: 13
abundance: -
CDR3aa: CASSRQGGTEAFF
CDR3nt: TGTGCCAGCTCCAGACAGGGGGGCACTGAAGCTTTCTTT

v_gene: TRBV12-3/TRBV12-4
j_gene: TRBJ1-3
d_gene: TRBD1
len: 13
abundance: -
CDR3aa: CASSKGQGNTIYF
CDR3nt: TGTGCCAGCAGTAAGGGACAGGGAAACACCATATATTTT

v_gene: TRBV5-1
j_gene: TRBJ2-1
d_gene: TRBD2
len: 14
abundance: once
CDR3aa: CASSLRLAGAEQFF
CDR3nt: TGCGCCAGCAGCTTGAGGCTAGCGGGAGCTGAGCAGTTCTTC

v_gene: TRBV12-5
j_gene: TRBJ1-3
d_gene: -
len: 13
abundance: few
CDR3aa: CASVRDTGNTIYF
CDR3nt: TGTGCTAGTGTTAGGGACACTGGAAACACCATATATTTT

v_gene: TRBV5-6
j_gene: TRBJ2-3
d_gene: TRBD2
len: 17
abundance: -
CDR3aa: CASSSTSGGLLTDTQYF
CDR3nt: TGTGCCAGCAGCTCCACTAGCGGGGGGCTACTCACAGATACGCAGTATTTT

v_gene: TRBV24-1
j_gene: TRBJ2-5
d_gene: TRBD2
len: 16
abundance: -
CDR3aa: CATSDLGAGGGETQYF
CDR3nt: TGTGCCACCAGTGATTTGGGAGCGGGAGGAGGAGAGACCCAGTACTTC

v_gene: TRBV5-1
j_gene: TRBJ1-3
d_gene: TRBD1
len: 17
abundance: -
CDR3aa: CASSLGNRGRSGNTIYF
CDR3nt: TGCGCCAGCAGCTTGGGAAACAGGGGGCGTTCTGGAAACACCATATATTTT

v_gene: TRBV7-3
j_gene: TRBJ1-1
d_gene: -
len: 14
abundance: -
CDR3aa: CASSLTGGGTEAFF
CDR3nt: TGTGCCAGCAGCTTAACTGGGGGAGGCACTGAAGCTTTCTTT

v_gene: TRBV9
j_gene: TRBJ1-1
d_gene: -
len: 13
abundance: -
CDR3aa: CASSGQQYTEAFF
CDR3nt: TGTGCCAGCAGCGGACAGCAGTACACTGAAGCTTTCTTT

v_gene: TRBV10-2
j_gene: TRBJ1-1
d_gene: -
len: 15
abundance: -
CDR3aa: CASSESRALNTEAFF
CDR3nt: TGCGCCAGCAGTGAGTCCAGGGCGCTGAACACTGAAGCTTTCTTT

v_gene: TRBV9
j_gene: TRBJ1-6
d_gene: -
len: 13
abundance: few
CDR3aa: CASSVGLSSPLHF
CDR3nt: TGTGCCAGCAGCGTAGGCTTGAGTTCACCCCTCCACTTT

v_gene: TRBV7-6
j_gene: TRBJ2-2
d_gene: TRBD2
len: 17
abundance: once
CDR3aa: CASSPHPSGLNTGELFF
CDR3nt: TGTGCCAGCAGCCCCCACCCTAGCGGGCTGAACACCGGGGAGCTGTTTTTT

v_gene: TRBV4-1
j_gene: TRBJ1-4
d_gene: TRBD1
len: 13
abundance: -
CDR3aa: CASRGQGAEKLFF
CDR3nt: TGCGCCAGCAGGGGACAGGGGGCTGAAAAACTGTTTTTT

v_gene: TRBV19
j_gene: TRBJ1-2
d_gene: TRBD1
len: 14
abundance: -
CDR3aa: CASSEGGFGYGYTF
CDR3nt: TGTGCCAGTAGTGAAGGGGGCTTTGGCTATGGCTACACCTTC

v_gene: TRBV29-1
j_gene: TRBJ1-2
d_gene: -
len: 14
abundance: -
CDR3aa: CSVGSGLGEHGYTF
CDR3nt: TGCAGCGTTGGTTCAGGGTTAGGGGAACATGGCTACACCTTC

v_gene: TRBV6-1
j_gene: TRBJ2-7
d_gene: -
len: 16
abundance: -
CDR3aa: CASSEFGGTARYEQYF
CDR3nt: TGTGCCAGCAGTGAATTTGGAGGGACCGCCCGGTACGAGCAGTACTTC

v_gene: TRBV6-5
j_gene: TRBJ2-1
d_gene: TRBD2
len: 14
abundance: -
CDR3aa: CASHGGATKNEQFF
CDR3nt: TGTGCCAGTCACGGGGGGGCCACTAAGAATGAGCAGTTCTTC

v_gene: TRBV14
j_gene: TRBJ1-4
d_gene: TRBD1
len: 13
abundance: -
CDR3aa: CASSRGQVEKLFF
CDR3nt: TGTGCCAGCAGCCGCGGACAGGTTGAAAAACTGTTTTTT

v_gene: TRBV19
j_gene: TRBJ1-1
d_gene: -
len: 15
abundance: -
CDR3aa: CASSIALTGGTEAFF
CDR3nt: TGTGCCAGTAGTATAGCCCTCACCGGGGGTACTGAAGCTTTCTTT

v_gene: TRBV5-1
j_gene: TRBJ2-5
d_gene: TRBD2
len: 17
abundance: -
CDR3aa: CASSLGSGLAIQETQYF
CDR3nt: TGCGCCAGCAGCTTGGGGTCGGGACTAGCGATCCAAGAGACCCAGTACTTC

v_gene: TRBV14
j_gene: TRBJ1-2
d_gene: TRBD1
len: 17
abundance: -
CDR3aa: CASSQRDRPPNLFGYTF
CDR3nt: TGTGCCAGCAGCCAACGGGACAGGCCCCCTAACCTTTTTGGCTACACCTTC

v_gene: TRBV6-2/TRBV6-3
j_gene: TRBJ1-5
d_gene: -
len: 15
abundance: few
CDR3aa: CASSSGGFSNQPQHF
CDR3nt: TGTGCCAGCAGTTCGGGGGGTTTTAGCAATCAGCCCCAGCATTTT

v_gene: TRBV2
j_gene: TRBJ1-4
d_gene: -
len: 17
abundance: few
CDR3aa: CASSDPGQLTTNEKLFF
CDR3nt: TGTGCCAGCAGTGACCCGGGACAACTCACAACTAATGAAAAACTGTTTTTT

v_gene: TRBV20-1
j_gene: TRBJ2-1
d_gene: -
len: 10
abundance: -
CDR3aa: CSARNLEQFF
CDR3nt: TGCAGTGCTAGGAATCTAGAGCAGTTCTTC

v_gene: TRBV19
j_gene: TRBJ1-2
d_gene: -
len: 13
abundance: once
CDR3aa: CASKTADSYGYTF
CDR3nt: TGTGCCAGTAAAACGGCGGACAGCTATGGCTACACCTTC

v_gene: TRBV4-1
j_gene: TRBJ2-2
d_gene: TRBD1
len: 15
abundance: -
CDR3aa: CASSAGTGVTGELFF
CDR3nt: TGCGCCAGCAGCGCCGGGACAGGGGTCACCGGGGAGCTGTTTTTT

v_gene: TRBV28
j_gene: TRBJ1-2
d_gene: -
len: 15
abundance: -
CDR3aa: CASWDVRGRHYGYTF
CDR3nt: TGTGCCAGCTGGGACGTTAGAGGGAGGCACTATGGCTACACCTTC

v_gene: TRBV18
j_gene: TRBJ2-5
d_gene: -
len: 14
abundance: -
CDR3aa: CASSPESAEGTQYF
CDR3nt: TGTGCCAGCTCACCGGAATCCGCTGAGGGGACCCAGTACTTC

v_gene: TRBV7-9
j_gene: TRBJ2-2
d_gene: -
len: 12
abundance: -
CDR3aa: CASSEGPWELFF
CDR3nt: TGTGCCAGTTCGGAGGGCCCTTGGGAGCTGTTTTTT

v_gene: TRBV28
j_gene: TRBJ2-1
d_gene: TRBD2
len: 14
abundance: -
CDR3aa: CASSLAGAANEQFF
CDR3nt: TGTGCCAGCTCCTTAGCGGGAGCGGCTAATGAGCAGTTCTTC

v_gene: TRBV19
j_gene: TRBJ1-2
d_gene: -
len: 18
abundance: -
CDR3aa: CASSISSFLPPLHYGYTF
CDR3nt: TGTGCCAGTAGTATATCCAGTTTCCTTCCCCCCCTTCACTATGGCTACACCTTC

v_gene: TRBV4-1
j_gene: TRBJ1-1
d_gene: -
len: 14
abundance: -
CDR3aa: CASSRMSGITEAFF
CDR3nt: TGCGCCAGCAGCCGCATGTCGGGAATCACTGAAGCTTTCTTT

v_gene: TRBV10-3
j_gene: TRBJ1-3
d_gene: -
len: 12
abundance: -
CDR3aa: CATRSTGNTIYF
CDR3nt: TGTGCCACCAGATCTACTGGAAACACCATATATTTT

v_gene: TRBV10-2
j_gene: TRBJ2-7
d_gene: -
len: 16
abundance: -
CDR3aa: CASSERFGGRSYEQYF
CDR3nt: TGCGCCAGCAGTGAGAGATTTGGAGGGAGATCCTACGAGCAGTACTTC

v_gene: TRBV20-1
j_gene: TRBJ2-3
d_gene: TRBD2
len: 15
abundance: once
CDR3aa: CSASILAGVGDTQYF
CDR3nt: TGCAGTGCTAGTATACTGGCGGGAGTGGGGGATACGCAGTATTTT

v_gene: TRBV28
j_gene: TRBJ2-2
d_gene: TRBD1
len: 15
abundance: -
CDR3aa: CASRGQGANTGELFF
CDR3nt: TGTGCCAGCCGAGGACAGGGGGCGAACACCGGGGAGCTGTTTTTT

v_gene: TRBV9
j_gene: TRBJ2-3
d_gene: TRBD2
len: 18
abundance: -
CDR3aa: CASSTGLAGVGGTDTQYF
CDR3nt: TGTGCCAGCAGCACGGGACTAGCGGGGGTTGGGGGCACAGATACGCAGTATTTT

v_gene: TRBV19
j_gene: TRBJ2-5
d_gene: TRBD2
len: 15
abundance: -
CDR3aa: CASNFGLAGGETQYF
CDR3nt: TGTGCCAGCAACTTTGGACTAGCGGGAGGAGAGACCCAGTACTTC